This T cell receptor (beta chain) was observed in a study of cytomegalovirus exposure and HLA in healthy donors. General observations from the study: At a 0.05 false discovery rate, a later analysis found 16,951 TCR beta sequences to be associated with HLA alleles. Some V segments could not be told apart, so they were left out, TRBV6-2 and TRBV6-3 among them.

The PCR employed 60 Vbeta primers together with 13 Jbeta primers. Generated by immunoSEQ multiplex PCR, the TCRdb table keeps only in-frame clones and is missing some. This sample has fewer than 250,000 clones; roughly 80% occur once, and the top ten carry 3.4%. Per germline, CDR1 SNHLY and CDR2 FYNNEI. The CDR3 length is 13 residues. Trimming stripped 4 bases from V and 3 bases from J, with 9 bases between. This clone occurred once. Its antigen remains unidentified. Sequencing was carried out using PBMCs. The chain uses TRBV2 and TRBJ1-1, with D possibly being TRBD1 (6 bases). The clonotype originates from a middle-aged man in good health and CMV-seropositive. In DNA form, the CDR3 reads TGTGCCAGCAGTGTCAGGGGCGACACTGAAGCTTTCTTT. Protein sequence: CASSVRGDTEAFF. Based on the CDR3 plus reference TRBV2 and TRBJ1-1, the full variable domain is EPEVTQTPSHQVTQMGQEVILRCVPISNHLYFYWYRQILGQKVEFLVSFYNNEISEKSEIFDDQFSVERPDGSNFTLKIRSTKLEDSAMYFCASSVRGDTEAFFGQGTRLTVV.